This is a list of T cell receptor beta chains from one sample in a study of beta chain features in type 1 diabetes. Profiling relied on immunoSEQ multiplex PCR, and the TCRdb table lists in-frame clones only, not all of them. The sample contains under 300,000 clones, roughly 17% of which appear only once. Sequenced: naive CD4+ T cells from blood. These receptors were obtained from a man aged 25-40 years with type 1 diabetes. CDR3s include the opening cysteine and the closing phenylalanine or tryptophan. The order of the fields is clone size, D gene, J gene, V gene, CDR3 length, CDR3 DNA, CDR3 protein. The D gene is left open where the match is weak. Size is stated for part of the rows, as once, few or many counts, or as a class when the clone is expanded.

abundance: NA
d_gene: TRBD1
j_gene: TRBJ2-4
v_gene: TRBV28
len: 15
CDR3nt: TGTGCCAGCAGTGGACAGGGGGCTGCCAAAAACATTCAGTACTTC
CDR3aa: CASSGQGAAKNIQYF

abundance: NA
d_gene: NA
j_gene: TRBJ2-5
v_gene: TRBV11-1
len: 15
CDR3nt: TGTGCCAGCAGCTTACCGGACAGCGGGACAAGTTCCCAGTACTTC
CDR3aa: CASSLPDSGTSSQYF

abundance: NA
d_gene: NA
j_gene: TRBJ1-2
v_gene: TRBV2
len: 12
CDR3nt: TGTGCCAGCAGTGAAGCTAACTATGGCTACACCTTC
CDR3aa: CASSEANYGYTF

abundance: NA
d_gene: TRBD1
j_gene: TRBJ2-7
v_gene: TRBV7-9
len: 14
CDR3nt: TGTGCCAGCAGCCGGACAGGGGGGACCTACGAGCAGTACTTC
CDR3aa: CASSRTGGTYEQYF

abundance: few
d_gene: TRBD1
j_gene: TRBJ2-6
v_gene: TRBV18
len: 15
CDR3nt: TGTGCCAGCTCACGGGACAGGGCTGGGGCCAACGTCCTGACTTTC
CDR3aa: CASSRDRAGANVLTF

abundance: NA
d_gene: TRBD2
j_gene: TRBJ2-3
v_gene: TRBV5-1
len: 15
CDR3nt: TGCGCCAGCAGCTTTAGCGGGAGGCACACAGATACGCAGTATTTT
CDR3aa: CASSFSGRHTDTQYF

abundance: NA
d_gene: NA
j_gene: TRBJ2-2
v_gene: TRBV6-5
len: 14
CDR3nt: TGTGCCAGCAGTTCGGGTTTCATCACCGGGGAGCTGTTTTTT
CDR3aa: CASSSGFITGELFF

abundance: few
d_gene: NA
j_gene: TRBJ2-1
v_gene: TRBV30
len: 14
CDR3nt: TGTGCCTGGAGCCAGGGGGGATCCTACAATGAGCAGTTCTTC
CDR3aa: CAWSQGGSYNEQFF

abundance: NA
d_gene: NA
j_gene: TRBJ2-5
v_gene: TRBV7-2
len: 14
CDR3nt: TGTGCCAGCAGCACCCGGACAGTCGAAGAGACCCAGTACTTC
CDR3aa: CASSTRTVEETQYF

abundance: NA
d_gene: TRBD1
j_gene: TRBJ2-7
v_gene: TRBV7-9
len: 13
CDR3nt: TGTGCCAGCGCCGGACAGGGGGCTTCCGAGCAGTACTTC
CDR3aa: CASAGQGASEQYF

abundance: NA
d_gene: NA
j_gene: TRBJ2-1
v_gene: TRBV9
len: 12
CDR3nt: TGTGCCAGCGGCCGGGGGTACAATGAGCAGTTCTTC
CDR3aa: CASGRGYNEQFF

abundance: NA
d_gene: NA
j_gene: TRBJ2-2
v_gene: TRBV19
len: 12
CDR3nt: TGTGCCAGTAGTATGCAATATGGGGAGCTGTTTTTT
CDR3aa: CASSMQYGELFF

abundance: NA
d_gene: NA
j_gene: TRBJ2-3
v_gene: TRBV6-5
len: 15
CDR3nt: TGTGCCAGCAGTTACATAGGGGGGATCACAGATACGCAGTATTTT
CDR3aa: CASSYIGGITDTQYF

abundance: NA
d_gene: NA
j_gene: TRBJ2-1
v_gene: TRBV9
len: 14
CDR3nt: TGTGCCAGCAGCCCGGGACACCTAGACAATGAGCAGTTCTTC
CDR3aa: CASSPGHLDNEQFF

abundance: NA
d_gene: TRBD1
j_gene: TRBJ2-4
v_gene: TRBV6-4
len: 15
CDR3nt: TGTGCCAGCAGTGACCGAACAGGGGTCAAAAACATTCAGTACTTC
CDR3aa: CASSDRTGVKNIQYF

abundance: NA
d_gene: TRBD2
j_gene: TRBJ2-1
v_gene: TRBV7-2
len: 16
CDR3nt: TGTGCCAGCAGCCCAGGACTAGCGGGAGTTGGACATGAGCAGTTCTTC
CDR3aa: CASSPGLAGVGHEQFF

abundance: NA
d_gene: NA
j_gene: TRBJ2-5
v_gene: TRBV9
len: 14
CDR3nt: TGTGCCAGCAGCGTAGGGCTGTCGGAAGAGACCCAGTACTTC
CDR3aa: CASSVGLSEETQYF

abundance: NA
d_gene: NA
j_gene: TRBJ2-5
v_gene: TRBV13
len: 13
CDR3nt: TGTGCCAGCAGCTTACCAGGTCGAGAGACCCAGTACTTC
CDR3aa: CASSLPGRETQYF

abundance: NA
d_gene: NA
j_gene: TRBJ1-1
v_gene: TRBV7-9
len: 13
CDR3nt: TGTGCCAGCAGCTCCGGGGTAAACACTGAAGCTTTCTTT
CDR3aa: CASSSGVNTEAFF

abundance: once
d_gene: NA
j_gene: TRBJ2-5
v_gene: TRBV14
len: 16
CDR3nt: TGTGCCAGCAGCCACTTCCGGGACAAATACCAAGAGACCCAGTACTTC
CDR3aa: CASSHFRDKYQETQYF

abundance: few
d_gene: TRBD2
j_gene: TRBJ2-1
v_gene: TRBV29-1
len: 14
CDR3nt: TGCAGCGTTGAATTGTTAGCGGGAGTTAATGAGCAGTTCTTC
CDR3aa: CSVELLAGVNEQFF

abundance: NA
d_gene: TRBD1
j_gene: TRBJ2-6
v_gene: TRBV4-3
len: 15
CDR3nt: TGCGCCAGCAGCCCACAGGGGGGCCGGGCCAACGTCCTGACTTTC
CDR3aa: CASSPQGGRANVLTF

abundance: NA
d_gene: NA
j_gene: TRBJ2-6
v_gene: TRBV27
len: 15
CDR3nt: TGTGCCAGCAGTGCACAGGGCCCTGGGGCCAACGTCCTGACTTTC
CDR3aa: CASSAQGPGANVLTF

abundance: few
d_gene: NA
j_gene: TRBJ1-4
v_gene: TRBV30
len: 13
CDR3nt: TGTGCCTGGAGTCGAACAACTAATGAAAAACTGTTTTTT
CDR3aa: CAWSRTTNEKLFF

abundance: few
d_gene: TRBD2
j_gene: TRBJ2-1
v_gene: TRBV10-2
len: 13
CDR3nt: TGCGCCAGCCAGGTAGCGGGCCACAATGAGCAGTTCTTC
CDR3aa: CASQVAGHNEQFF

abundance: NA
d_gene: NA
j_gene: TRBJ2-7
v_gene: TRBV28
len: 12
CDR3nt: TGTGCCAGCAGTTCCGTGGCCTACGAGCAGTACTTC
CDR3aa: CASSSVAYEQYF

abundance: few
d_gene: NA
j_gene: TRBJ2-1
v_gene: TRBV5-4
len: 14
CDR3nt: TGTGCCAGCAGCACGGGACTCCCACCCAGTGAGCAGTTCTTC
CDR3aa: CASSTGLPPSEQFF

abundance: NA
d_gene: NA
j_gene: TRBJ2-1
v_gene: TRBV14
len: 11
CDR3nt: TGTGCCAGCAGCCCGGCCAGAAATCAGTTCTTC
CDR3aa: CASSPARNQFF

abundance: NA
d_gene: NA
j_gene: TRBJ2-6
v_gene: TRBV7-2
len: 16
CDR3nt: TGTGCCAGCAGCTTAGGCTCTGGGACTGGGGCCAACGTCCTGACTTTC
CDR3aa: CASSLGSGTGANVLTF

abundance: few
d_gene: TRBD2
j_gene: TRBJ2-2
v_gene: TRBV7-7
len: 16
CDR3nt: TGTGCTAGCAGCCCGACGGGACTAGCGTCCACCGGGGAGCTGTTTTTT
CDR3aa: CASSPTGLASTGELFF

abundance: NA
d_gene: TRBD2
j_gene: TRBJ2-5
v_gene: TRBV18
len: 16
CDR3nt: TGTGCCAGCTCACCTCCGGGACTAGCGGGAGGAGAGACCCAGTACTTC
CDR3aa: CASSPPGLAGGETQYF

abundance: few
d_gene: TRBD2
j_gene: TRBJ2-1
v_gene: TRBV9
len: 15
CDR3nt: TGTGCCAGCAGCGTAGGGGCGGGAGGGCCTGGTGAGCAGTTCTTC
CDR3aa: CASSVGAGGPGEQFF

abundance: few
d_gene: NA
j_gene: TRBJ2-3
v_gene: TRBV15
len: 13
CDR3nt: TGTGCCACCAGCAGAGATTTGGCAGATACGCAGTATTTT
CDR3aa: CATSRDLADTQYF

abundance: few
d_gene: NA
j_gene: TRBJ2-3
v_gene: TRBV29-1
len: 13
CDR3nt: TGCAGCGTAGGGCGGCCATTGACAGATACGCAGTATTTT
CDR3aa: CSVGRPLTDTQYF

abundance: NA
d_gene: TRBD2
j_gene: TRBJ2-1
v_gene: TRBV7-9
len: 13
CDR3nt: TGTGCCAGCACCCAACTAGCGGCCAATGAGCAGTTCTTC
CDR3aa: CASTQLAANEQFF

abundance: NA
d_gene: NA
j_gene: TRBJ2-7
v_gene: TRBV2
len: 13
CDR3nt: TGTGCCAGCAGTGAGATCAGGCGCGACGAGCAGTACTTC
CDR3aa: CASSEIRRDEQYF

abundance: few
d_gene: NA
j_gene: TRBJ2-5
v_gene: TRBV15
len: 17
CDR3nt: TGTGCCACCAGCAGACTCTCGACTTATACGGTACAAGAGACCCAGTACTTC
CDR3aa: CATSRLSTYTVQETQYF

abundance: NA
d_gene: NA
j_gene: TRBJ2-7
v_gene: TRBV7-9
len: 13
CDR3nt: TGTGCCAGCAGCTTAGTTGCACCCTACGAGCAGTACTTC
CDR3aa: CASSLVAPYEQYF

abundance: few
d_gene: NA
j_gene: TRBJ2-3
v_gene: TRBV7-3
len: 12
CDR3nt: TGTGCCAGCAGCGGAGGGCTGGGTACGCAGTATTTT
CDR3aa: CASSGGLGTQYF

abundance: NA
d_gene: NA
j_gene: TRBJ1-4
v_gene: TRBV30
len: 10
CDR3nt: TGTGCCTGGAGTGGGGAAAAACTGTTTTTT
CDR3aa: CAWSGEKLFF

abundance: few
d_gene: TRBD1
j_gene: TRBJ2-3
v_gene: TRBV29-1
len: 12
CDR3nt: TGCAGCGTGCGGACAGGTCCAGATACGCAGTATTTT
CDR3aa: CSVRTGPDTQYF

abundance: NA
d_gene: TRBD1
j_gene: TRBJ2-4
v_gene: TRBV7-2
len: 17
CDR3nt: TGTGCCAGCAGCGGCCAGGGGGCCCTCCTAGCCAAAAACATTCAGTACTTC
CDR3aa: CASSGQGALLAKNIQYF

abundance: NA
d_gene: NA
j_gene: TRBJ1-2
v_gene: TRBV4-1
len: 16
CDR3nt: TGCGCCAGCAGCCAAGTGAGTGTGGTCAGGGAGGGAGGCTACACCTTC
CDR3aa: CASSQVSVVREGGYTF

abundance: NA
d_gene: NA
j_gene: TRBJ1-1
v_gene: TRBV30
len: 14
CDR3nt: TGTGCCTGGAGTGTGCAGCTCCTGAACACTGAAGCTTTCTTT
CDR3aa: CAWSVQLLNTEAFF